This T cell receptor beta chain is from a study of T cell changes during pregnancy in multiple sclerosis. Per the germline V gene, CDR1 is LGHNA and CDR2 is YSLEER. CDR3 length equals 18 residues. V was clipped by 0 bases and J by 0 bases, with 17 bases between them. TCRdb's copy holds only in-frame clones and misses some; the assay was immunoSEQ multiplex PCR. In the table there are about 85,000 clones, just over 90% of which are singletons. This clone has more than one count but fewer than ten. The receptor was derived from a female donor with multiple sclerosis, enrolled in a pregnancy study. Sequences were derived from peripheral blood, sampled in the first trimester of pregnancy. This chain joins TRBV4-3 and TRBJ1-2, with a weak D call TRBD1 (6 bases). CDR3 DNA sequence: TGCGCCAGCAGCCAAGACCCGGGGGGCAGGTCGGCTAACTATGGCTACACCTTC. Amino acids: CASSQDPGGRSANYGYTF.